The T cell receptor beta chain described here comes from a study of cytomegalovirus exposure and HLA in healthy donors. General study points: First-cohort TCR clusters tended to co-occur in the approximately 110 validation repertoires, a later analysis found. It was confirmed in vitro that three of the CMV-associated chains were specific for CMV antigens.

The assay was immunoSEQ multiplex PCR, and TCRdb's table has in-frame clones only and misses some. The repertoire includes under 80,000 clones, around 94% of them detected once, and approximately 3.3% sits in the top ten. The donors were part of the validation cohort of roughly 110 subjects. That cohort was separate from the first cohort, which comprised 700 or so subjects. Per germline, CDR1 LGHNA and CDR2 YSLEER. The V gene lost 0 bases and the J gene lost 10 bases, with 16 bases spanning the gap. The CDR3 has 15 residues. Note on this clone: What it binds is unknown.

The rearrangement uses TRBV4-3 and TRBJ2-1; a weak D match, TRBD2 (5 bases). The sequencing sample was made of PBMCs. The source is a woman under 30 in good health and CMV-seropositive. In DNA form, the CDR3 reads TGCGCCAGCAGCCAAGATACAGTCCTGAGGGAGGAGCAGTTCTTC. Translated, it gives CASSQDTVLREEQFF.